This entry is about one T cell receptor (beta chain). Germline assignment: CDR1 SGHVS and CDR2 FQNEAQ. CDR3 length equals 17 residues. The V gene end was trimmed by 0 bases and the J gene end by 2 bases; junction bases not matched to a gene: 7. These data belong to a study of blood T cell repertoires in COVID-19. In the study overall: Nucleic acid was either cDNA or gDNA, and it came from T cells, B-cell-depleted T cells, or PBMCs.

In the original analysis: Estimates of nucleated cell counts were drawn from the amplification of reference gene primers. Profiling relied on immunoSEQ multiplex PCR, and the TCRdb table lists in-frame clones only, not all of them. The V and J calls and clone size were taken over from that table, and D and trimming were inferred from the DNA. Seen here are tens of thousands of clones, 80% to 90% observed once, and the top ten hold 16%. The chain links TRBV7-8 to TRBJ2-7, with TRBD2 identical over 10 bases. The sequence derives from a man older than 75 with acute or convalescent COVID-19. The sequenced sample consisted of peripheral blood. The CDR3 loop reads CASSLAMASGGTYEQYF. The CDR3 DNA follows: TGTGCCAGCAGCTTAGCGATGGCTAGCGGGGGTACCTACGAGCAGTACTTC.